A selection of T cell receptor beta chains follows, all from one sample in a study of blood T cell repertoires in COVID-19. This table comes from immunoSEQ multiplex PCR, and its TCRdb copy is limited to in-frame clones, with some not included. The top ten hold 6.8% of the sample, which has 90,000 to 120,000 clones, around 88% seen once. The sequenced sample was peripheral blood. The receptors were sampled from a man aged 50 to 60 with active or convalescent COVID-19. Both conserved end residues are part of each CDR3. D genes are given only for firm matches. Size tells how often a clone was seen (once, few, many) or the class of an expanded clone, and some rows leave it out.

TRBV9	TRBJ2-1	NA	NA	TGTGCCAGCAGCCCATTTGTTAATCGGGATTCATACAATGAGCAGTTCTTC	CASSPFVNRDSYNEQFF
TRBV6-6	TRBJ1-2	TRBD1	few	TGTGCCAGCAGCCAGGGACAGCTATCACTCCAGGGGGGCTACACCTTC	CASSQGQLSLQGGYTF
TRBV7-8	TRBJ1-6	TRBD1	once	TGTGCCAGCAGCTTAGAGGGGGCAGGGAATTCACCCCTCCACTTT	CASSLEGAGNSPLHF
TRBV6-5	TRBJ1-6	NA	NA	TGTGCCAGCAGTTCCTCACGGCAGGGTAATTCACCCCTCCACTTT	CASSSSRQGNSPLHF
TRBV19	TRBJ2-5	NA	NA	TGTGCCAGTAGTATCCTTGGGGCTCAAGAGACCCAGTACTTC	CASSILGAQETQYF
TRBV27	TRBJ2-1	NA	once	TGTGCCAGCAGTTTAACCTCCAGGGGCGGCCAGTTCTTC	CASSLTSRGGQFF
TRBV28	TRBJ2-1	TRBD2	NA	TGTGCCAGCAGTTCCGCTAGCGGGAGATATTACAATGAGCAGTTCTTC	CASSSASGRYYNEQFF
TRBV27	TRBJ1-4	NA	NA	TGTGCCAGCAGTTCTAGACAGACCATTAATGAAAAACTGTTTTTT	CASSSRQTINEKLFF
TRBV10-1	TRBJ2-2	TRBD2	NA	TGCGCCAGCAGTGAGGGTAGCGGGGTGAACACCGGGGAGCTGTTTTTT	CASSEGSGVNTGELFF
TRBV7-9	TRBJ2-5	TRBD2	NA	TGTGCCAGCAGCTTAGGCGCAGTCCTAGCGGGAGAGACCCAGTACTTC	CASSLGAVLAGETQYF
TRBV5-1	TRBJ1-2	TRBD1	NA	TGCGCCAGCAGCCCGACAGGGGGCGCTTATGGCTACACCTTC	CASSPTGGAYGYTF
TRBV7-2	TRBJ2-1	TRBD2	NA	TGTGCCAGCAGCCAGCGGGAGGGCTCCTACAATGAGCAGTTCTTC	CASSQREGSYNEQFF
TRBV28	TRBJ2-7	TRBD1	NA	TGTGCCAGCAGCCTTCTGGTAGGGACAGGTCTCTCCGAGCAGTACTTC	CASSLLVGTGLSEQYF
TRBV25-1	TRBJ1-5	TRBD1	NA	TGTGCCAGCAGCGGACAGGGACATCAGCCCCAGCATTTT	CASSGQGHQPQHF
TRBV29-1	TRBJ2-7	TRBD1	NA	TGCAGCGTGACCGGGACAGACTACGAGCAGTACTTC	CSVTGTDYEQYF
TRBV5-5	TRBJ2-3	TRBD1	NA	TGTGCCAGCAGCTTCTCCCCGGGACAGGGCACACATACGCAGTATTTT	CASSFSPGQGTHTQYF
TRBV7-6	TRBJ2-7	TRBD2	NA	TGTGCCAGCAGCTTAGGGGTGGGAGGGACCTACGAGCAGTACTTC	CASSLGVGGTYEQYF
TRBV6-5	TRBJ2-3	NA	NA	TGTGCCAGCAACTTGAGGGATTATGCAGATACGCAGTATTTT	CASNLRDYADTQYF
TRBV9	TRBJ2-2	NA	NA	TGTGCCAGCAGCGTAAGGAGGACCGGGGAGCTGTTTTTT	CASSVRRTGELFF
TRBV5-1	TRBJ2-1	TRBD2	NA	TGCGCCAGCAGCTTGTTCGCGGGAGGGAGCTCCTACAATGAGCAGTTCTTC	CASSLFAGGSSYNEQFF
TRBV27	TRBJ2-7	TRBD2	NA	TGTGCCAGCAGTTATCTAGCGGCCTACGAGCAGTACTTC	CASSYLAAYEQYF
TRBV28	TRBJ2-7	TRBD1	few	TGTGCCAGCAGCCTTTACGGGACAGCCTCCTACGAGCAGTACTTC	CASSLYGTASYEQYF
TRBV5-4	TRBJ2-3	NA	NA	TGTGCCAGCAGCTACAACACAGATACGCAGTATTTT	CASSYNTDTQYF
TRBV3-1/TRBV3-2	TRBJ2-3	NA	NA	TGTGCCAGCAGCCAAGATCTCGGGACACTCAGCACAGATACGCAGTATTTT	CASSQDLGTLSTDTQYF
TRBV14	TRBJ2-7	NA	NA	TGTGCCAGCAGCCCCGCACTCGTGACCTACGAGCAGTACTTC	CASSPALVTYEQYF
TRBV12-2	TRBJ2-7	NA	NA	TGTGCAAGTCGCTTAGATAGTTTCGGGAGAGGCGGGACCTACGAGCAGTACTTC	CASRLDSFGRGGTYEQYF
TRBV28	TRBJ1-5	NA	NA	TGTGCCAGCAGAGACCCATCGACTCAACGCAATCAGCCCCAGCATTTT	CASRDPSTQRNQPQHF
TRBV10-1	TRBJ1-2	NA	NA	TGCGCCAGCAGTGAGTCGGTTGGAAGGGGCGCCATCTATGGCTACACCTTC	CASSESVGRGAIYGYTF
TRBV5-6	TRBJ2-5	TRBD1	once	TGTGCCAGCAGCCCCGGGACAGGGTTACAGACCCAGTACTTC	CASSPGTGLQTQYF